Each of the 23 T cell receptor beta chains below was sequenced from the same sample in a study of response to subunit inactivated influenza vaccine. Using its own MiXCR run on the RT-PCR reads, TCRdb lists one record per CDR3 protein. This sample has under 500,000 distinct CDR3 sequences; 10% to 11% occur once, and the top ten carry over 9.5%. This sample comprised PBMCs from blood, obtained about 40 days after vaccination. These receptors all stem from a man aged 45-65 years who received an inactivated influenza vaccine.

This clonotype has more than one count but fewer than ten. J is TRBJ2-7 and V is TRBV7-9; 7 positions match TRBD1. CDR1 and CDR2 from the germline V gene are SEHNR and FQNEAQ (reference sequence). Trimming at V came to 2 bases and at J to 2 bases, leaving 9 bases not matched to a gene. This CDR3 spans 16 amino acids. CDR3 region: CASSLPTGMKAYEQYF. The CDR3, as DNA: TGTGCCAGCAGCTTACCGACAGGGATGAAAGCCTACGAGCAGTACTTC.

The chain links TRBV20-1 to TRBJ1-1; D gene ambiguous. The germline CDR1 and CDR2 sequences are DFQATT and SNEGSKA (reference sequence). Trimming stripped 2 bases from V and 8 bases from J, with 6 bases between. The CDR3 loop spans 10 amino acids. The CDR3 DNA follows: TGCAGTGCTAGATTCCGAGAAGCTTTCTTT. Protein sequence: CSARFREAFF.

The chain is built from TRBV28 and TRBJ1-2; D remains ambiguous. The germline V gene encodes CDR1 MDHEN and CDR2 SYDVKM. There are 15 residues in the CDR3. V was clipped by 3 bases and J by 0 bases, with 11 bases between them. CDR3 residues: CASSLPAGTNYGYTF. DNA of the CDR3: TGTGCCAGCAGTTTGCCAGCGGGAACTAACTATGGCTACACCTTC.

This clonotype was seen only a few times. This chain joins TRBV4-1 and TRBJ2-6, with D possibly TRBD1 on 6 matching bases. This CDR3 has 15 amino acids. From germline, CDR1 is MGHRA and CDR2 YSYEKL. Trimming pared 5 bases from V and 3 bases from J, leaving 11 bases between. CDR3 protein: CASSDTGLGANVLTF. CDR3 nucleotides: TGCGCCAGCAGCGACACAGGGCTTGGGGCCAACGTCCTGACTTTC.

This clonotype was picked up a small number of times. This chain uses TRBV28 with TRBJ2-7; tentatively, D is TRBD2 (5 bases). The CDR3 contains 14 residues. Deletions cut 6 bases from V and 0 bases from J, with 12 bases between. Germline V lookup: CDR1 MDHEN, CDR2 SYDVKM. CDR3 region: CASRTRTVSYEQYF. CDR3 nucleotides: TGTGCCAGCAGAACTAGGACGGTCTCCTACGAGCAGTACTTC. The full variable domain, its missing parts supplied by reference TRBV28 and TRBJ2-7, is DVKVTQSSRYLVKRTGEKVFLECVQDMDHENMFWYRQDPGLGLRLIYFSYDVKMKEKGDIPEGYSVSREKKERFSLILESASTNQTSMYLCASRTRTVSYEQYFGPGTRLTVT.

This clonotype was seen ten or more times. The chain has TRBV6-2 or TRBV6-3 and TRBJ1-1; D gene ambiguous. Per the germline V gene, CDR1 is MNHEY and CDR2 is SVGEGT. The CDR3 spans 15 residues. V was shortened by 2 bases and J by 1 base, with 11 bases between the two germline ends. CDR3 in amino acids: CASSYTGPKNTEAFF. The DNA of the CDR3 is TGTGCCAGCAGTTACACCGGACCGAAGAACACTGAAGCTTTCTTT.

The chain uses TRBV27 and TRBJ2-2; D is possibly TRBD2 (5 bases). From germline, CDR1 is MNHEY and CDR2 SMNVEV (reference sequence). The CDR3 sequence is 15 residues long. Trimming took off 0 bases at V and 7 bases at J, with 12 bases between the two ends. CDR3 sequence reads: CASSLSGSADGELFF. CDR3 DNA: TGTGCCAGCAGTTTATCAGGGAGCGCGGACGGGGAGCTGTTTTTT.

The table lists this clonotype with many counts. This sequence joins TRBV6-2 or TRBV6-3 and TRBJ2-2; TRBD2 matches at 10 bases. The V gene's germline CDR1 is MNHEY and CDR2 SVGEGT. The trim removed 11 bases at V and 7 bases at J, leaving 4 bases unmatched. The CDR3 runs to 12 residues. The CDR3: CAARTSGGELFF. In DNA, the CDR3 is TGTGCCGCTCGGACTAGCGGCGGGGAGCTGTTTTTT.

The chain is built from TRBV6-2 or TRBV6-3 and TRBJ2-7; no clear D gene. The V end lost 7 bases, the J end lost 3 bases, and 19 bases lay between the germline ends. Looked up from germline, CDR1 is MNHEY and CDR2 is SVGEGT. This CDR3 is built from 15 residues. The CDR3 here is CASKKLGTQLYEQYF. The CDR3 DNA reads TGTGCCAGCAAAAAACTGGGAACTCAACTCTACGAGCAGTACTTC.

This clonotype appeared a few times. J is TRBJ2-1 and V is TRBV9, with D unclear. The CDR3 runs 15 residues. V was cut by 3 bases and J by 3 bases, with 13 bases left in between. Germline V gives CDR1 SGDLS, CDR2 YYNGEE. The CDR3 bases are TGTGCCAGCAGCGAGGACGGCCTCTTCTACAATGAGCAGTTCTTC. This encodes CASSEDGLFYNEQFF.

This sequence joins TRBV28 and TRBJ2-1; 8 nucleotides line up with TRBD2. This CDR3 is 16 amino acids long. The ends lost 5 bases at V and 4 bases at J; junction bases unmatched: 10. The germline V gene has CDR1 MDHEN and CDR2 SYDVKM. CDR3 in DNA: TGTGCCAGCAGTCCACCTTGGGGCGGGGGGTACAATGAGCAGTTCTTC. Its translation is CASSPPWGGGYNEQFF.

The table lists this clonotype with a few counts. The chain uses TRBV6-1 and TRBJ1-5; D is unresolved. Germline CDR1 is MNHNS and CDR2 is SASEGT. V gave up 5 bases and J gave up 2 bases, with 10 bases separating them. CDR3 length: 14 residues. CDR3 sequence (DNA): TGTGCCAGCAGTCCTCGGTTAGGCAATCAGCCCCAGCATTTT. It is translated as CASSPRLGNQPQHF.

This clonotype was detected only a few times. The gene calls are TRBV5-1 and TRBJ1-2; TRBD1 aligns across 7 bases. The germline CDR1 and CDR2 sequences are SGHRS and YFSETQ. This CDR3 is 20 amino acids long. The V gene end was trimmed by 3 bases and the J gene end by 4 bases; junction bases not matched to a gene: 24. The CDR3 DNA follows: TGCGCCAGCAGCTGGGATGGGGCTCCGGGACAGCGCAGGCTGGGCTATGGCTACACCTTC. Amino acid sequence: CASSWDGAPGQRRLGYGYTF. Full variable domain (outside the CDR3, taken from reference TRBV5-1 and TRBJ1-2): KAGVTQTPRYLIKTRGQQVTLSCSPISGHRSVSWYQQTPGQGLQFLFEYFSETQRNKGNFPGRFSGRQFSNSRSEMNVSTLELGDSALYLCASSWDGAPGQRRLGYGYTFGSGTRLTVV.

The V and J genes are TRBV18 and TRBJ2-7, with D possibly matching TRBD1 (5 bases). Germline V gives CDR1 KGHSH, CDR2 LQKENI. CDR3 length: 18 residues. The V end was cut by 2 bases, the J end by 5 bases, with 25 bases between. The CDR3 loop reads CASSPFTGHPTKTNEQYF. The CDR3 coding sequence is TGTGCCAGCTCACCATTCACAGGACACCCCACCAAAACCAACGAGCAGTACTTC.

The rearrangement links TRBV4-3 to TRBJ1-1; 7 positions match TRBD1. This CDR3 is 14 amino acids long. V lost 4 bases to trimming and J lost 5 bases; unmatched junction nucleotides: 7. The germline CDR1 and CDR2 sequences are LGHNA and YSLEER. The DNA of the CDR3 is TGCGCCAGCAGCCCAGGGACAGTAGGTACTGAAGCTTTCTTT. Translation gives CASSPGTVGTEAFF.

Worth noting for this clonotype: A single base separates this from a much larger clone, so it may be a read error. V is TRBV4-2 and J is TRBJ2-4; 9 nucleotides line up with TRBD2. The length of the CDR3 is 16 residues. The germline CDR1 and CDR2 sequences are LGHNA and YNFKEQ. V dropped 3 bases and J dropped 7; count of bases not matched to a gene: 10. CDR3 sequence: CASSQTLAGVGNIQYF. CDR3 nucleotides: TGTGCCAGCAGCCAGACTTTAGCGGGAGTAGGCAACATTCAGTACTTC.

This clonotype was detected a few times. The gene calls are TRBV10-3 and TRBJ2-1; 13 bases line up with TRBD2. CDR1 is ENHRY and CDR2 is SYGVKD in the germline V gene. CDR3 length equals 16 residues. The V segment lost 7 bases and the J segment 2 bases; nucleotides outside the gene matches: 5. DNA of the CDR3: TGTGCCATCACTCGGACTAGCGGGAGTACCTACAATGAGCAGTTCTTC. Translation: CAITRTSGSTYNEQFF.

This clonotype has ten or more counts. The V and J genes are TRBV6-5 and TRBJ2-3; D uncertain. CDR3 length: 14 residues. CDR1 and CDR2 from the germline V gene are MNHEY and SVGAGI. Trimming removed 2 bases at V and 1 base at J, with 7 bases between. The CDR3 loop is CASSYRVGTDTQYF. In DNA form, the CDR3 reads TGTGCCAGCAGTTACCGTGTGGGCACAGATACGCAGTATTTT.

The J gene is TRBJ2-3, the V gene TRBV2; possible D gene TRBD2, 7 bases. The V end was cut by 7 bases, the J end by 0 bases, with 11 bases between. Germline CDR1 reads SNHLY; CDR2 reads FYNNEI. The CDR3 consists of 14 residues. This chain's CDR3 is CASKGGLSTDTQYF. As DNA, the CDR3 is TGTGCCAGCAAGGGGGGGCTTAGCACAGATACGCAGTATTTT.

A few counts support this clonotype. CDR3 DNA: TGTGCCGGGAACAGTGGGGCCAACGTCCTGACTTTC. It codes for CAGNSGANVLTF. The genes are TRBV10-3 and TRBJ2-6; D is ambiguous. Germline V lookup: CDR1 ENHRY, CDR2 SYGVKD. The V gene lost 11 bases and the J gene lost 3 bases, with 8 bases spanning the gap. The CDR3 is 12 residues long.

Only a few counts were recorded for this clonotype. The chain combines TRBV20-1 with TRBJ1-4; D not certain. The CDR3 sequence is 14 residues long. Germline assignment: CDR1 DFQATT and CDR2 SNEGSKA (reference sequence). V was pared by 6 bases and J by 0 bases, with 11 bases between. The DNA of the CDR3 is TGCAGTGCAACCTCAGCTGCAACTAATGAAAAACTGTTTTTT. This gives the protein CSATSAATNEKLFF.

The genes are TRBV9 and TRBJ2-3, with 12 bases matching TRBD2. The CDR3 covers 16 residues. Trimming at V came to 0 bases and at J to 2 bases, leaving 1 base not matched to a gene. Germline V lookup: CDR1 SGDLS, CDR2 YYNGEE. The CDR3 nucleotides read TGTGCCAGCAGCGTAGGACTAGCGGGAGACACAGATACGCAGTATTTT. Protein sequence: CASSVGLAGDTDTQYF.

This chain joins TRBV4-3 and TRBJ2-6, with D perhaps being TRBD1 or TRBD2 (6 bases each). Trimming cost V 0 bases and J 3 bases, with 18 bases left between them. The CDR3 contains 19 residues. Looked up from germline, CDR1 is LGHNA and CDR2 is YSLEER. CDR3 DNA: TGCGCCAGCAGCCAAGATGGGGGCGGGGTAGATGGTGGGGCCAACGTCCTGACTTTC. Protein sequence: CASSQDGGGVDGGANVLTF.